The clone carrying this T cell receptor (beta chain) came up many times. The antigen is undetermined. This entry comes from a study of beta chain features in type 1 diabetes. Purity exceeded 95% in all sorted populations. Trimming stripped 4 bases from V and 2 bases from J, with 6 bases between. CDR3 length: 12 amino acids. Germline V CDR1 and CDR2: KGHSH, LQKENI. Sequenced material consisted of expressed TCRB transcripts (all of the isolated RNA was reverse transcribed). Profiled with immunoSEQ multiplex PCR; TCRdb holds only in-frame clones, not every one. The data show some 410,000 clones, over 10% seen once. Regarding the study as a whole: Any HLA-type effect on TCRB rearrangement remained unresolved here. A closer apparent resemblance between naive, central memory and Treg TCRB repertoires was seen in patients than in healthy donors.

The rearrangement joins TRBV18 to TRBJ2-7; perhaps TRBD2 as D (5 bases). The clonotype originates from a woman aged 18-29 years in good health. The sample consisted of naive CD4+ T cells from blood. CDR3 nucleotide sequence: TGTGCCAGCTCACTCGGGGCCTACGAGCAGTACGTC. This gives the protein CASSLGAYEQYV.